The T cell receptor (beta chain) described here comes from a study of blood T cell repertoires in COVID-19. Libraries were prepared by immunoSEQ multiplex PCR; TCRdb keeps only in-frame clonotypes and omits some of them. This table holds approximately 230,000 clones, under 95% found once. The germline V gene has CDR1 KGHSH and CDR2 LQKENI. The CDR3 has 14 amino acids. V was pared by 6 bases and J by 3 bases, with 15 bases between. Sequenced: PBMCs or T cells enriched from blood (not recorded which). This TCR was sampled from a woman between 18 and 29 years old who had recovered from COVID-19. The J gene is TRBJ2-7, the V gene TRBV18; D perhaps matches TRBD2 (6 bases). CDR3 in DNA: TGTGCCAGCTCTAAAGCGGGCGGTAACTACGAGCAGTACTTC. Its protein is CASSKAGGNYEQYF.